These T cell receptor beta chains were read from a single sample in a study of cytomegalovirus exposure and HLA in healthy donors. Sequenced by immunoSEQ multiplex PCR; TCRdb stores in-frame clones only, minus some. The data show around 120,000 clones, 70% to 90% seen once. The sample was PBMCs. Receptors originate from a woman between 18 and 29 years old in good health and CMV-seronegative. Each CDR3 is given with its conserved first and last residue. Fields, in order: clone size, J gene, V gene, D gene, CDR3 DNA, CDR3 protein. A D gene is named only where the DNA matches it firmly. Size values are once, few and many counts, or a class for expanded clones, and some rows have none.

size: NA; J: TRBJ2-1; V: TRBV7-9; D: NA; DNA: TGTGCCAGCAGCTTAGTGGAGGGAGGTGAGCAGTTCTTC; CDR3: CASSLVEGGEQFF
size: NA; J: TRBJ2-1; V: TRBV27; D: TRBD1; DNA: TGTGCCAGCAGTCTGAACAGGGGGAAGGATTACAATGAGCAGTTCTTC; CDR3: CASSLNRGKDYNEQFF
size: NA; J: TRBJ2-2; V: TRBV30; D: TRBD1; DNA: TGTGCCTGGAGTTACCCCGGGACAGGGCTTTGGACCGGGGAGCTGTTTTTT; CDR3: CAWSYPGTGLWTGELFF
size: NA; J: TRBJ2-1; V: TRBV28; D: NA; DNA: TGTGCCAGCAGATCCCAAGGGGACAATGAGCAGTTCTTC; CDR3: CASRSQGDNEQFF
size: NA; J: TRBJ2-3; V: TRBV11-3; D: TRBD1; DNA: TGTGCCAGCAGCTTAGGCTCGACAGGGGGAGGCACAGATACGCAGTATTTT; CDR3: CASSLGSTGGGTDTQYF
size: NA; J: TRBJ2-3; V: TRBV27; D: TRBD2; DNA: TGTGCCAGCAGTCCCCGGGGACTAGCGGGAGCGCCGGGCGCAGATACGCAGTATTTT; CDR3: CASSPRGLAGAPGADTQYF
size: NA; J: TRBJ2-3; V: TRBV15; D: TRBD1; DNA: TGTGCCACCAGCGCGAGGACAGGGATGATGGCAGATACGCAGTATTTT; CDR3: CATSARTGMMADTQYF
size: NA; J: TRBJ1-6; V: TRBV19; D: TRBD1; DNA: TGTGCCAGTAGTCCCCAGACGACAGGGGAGTCCTATAATTCACCCCTCCACTTT; CDR3: CASSPQTTGESYNSPLHF
size: NA; J: TRBJ1-1; V: TRBV10-3; D: TRBD1; DNA: TGTGCCATCAGGGGGACAGTCAACACTGAAGCTTTCTTT; CDR3: CAIRGTVNTEAFF
size: NA; J: TRBJ2-7; V: TRBV4-1; D: NA; DNA: TGCGCCAGCAGCCAAGCAAGACAGCCCTCCTACGAGCAGTACTTC; CDR3: CASSQARQPSYEQYF
size: NA; J: TRBJ2-7; V: TRBV4-2; D: TRBD2; DNA: TGTGCCAGCAGCCAAGGTCCTAGCGGGGGTACCTACGAGCAGTACTTC; CDR3: CASSQGPSGGTYEQYF
size: NA; J: TRBJ2-7; V: TRBV5-6; D: TRBD2; DNA: TGTGCCAGCAGCTTCCGGGGGGTCGAAAGTTACGAGCAGTACTTC; CDR3: CASSFRGVESYEQYF
size: NA; J: TRBJ2-7; V: TRBV7-2; D: TRBD1; DNA: TGTGCCAGCAGCTTGCGGGCTAGGGGGCTCGACGAGCAGTACTTC; CDR3: CASSLRARGLDEQYF
size: NA; J: TRBJ2-1; V: TRBV5-1; D: NA; DNA: TGCGCCAGCAGCTTTGGGGGGAGAGTCGGGGAGCAGTTCTTC; CDR3: CASSFGGRVGEQFF
size: NA; J: TRBJ2-7; V: TRBV23-1; D: NA; DNA: TGCGCCAGCAGTCAATCACAGGTTTGCTCCTACGAGCAGTACTTC; CDR3: CASSQSQVCSYEQYF
size: NA; J: TRBJ1-5; V: TRBV11-2; D: NA; DNA: TGTGCCAGCACCACTGCAGGGGCGGTGAAGCCCCAGCATTTT; CDR3: CASTTAGAVKPQHF
size: NA; J: TRBJ1-3; V: TRBV11-2; D: NA; DNA: TGTGCCAGCAGCTTTATAGGGGGTGGAAACACCATATATTTT; CDR3: CASSFIGGGNTIYF
size: NA; J: TRBJ2-7; V: TRBV6-5; D: NA; DNA: TGTGCCAGCAGCCAGGGTATAACCTACGAGCAGTACTTC; CDR3: CASSQGITYEQYF
size: NA; J: TRBJ1-3; V: TRBV11-1; D: NA; DNA: TGTGCCAGCATACCAAGAGCTCCCGCCGGAAACACCATATATTTT; CDR3: CASIPRAPAGNTIYF
size: NA; J: TRBJ2-5; V: TRBV19; D: NA; DNA: TGTGCCAGTAGTCGCAGGGGAGGGGTCCAAGAGACCCAGTACTTC; CDR3: CASSRRGGVQETQYF
size: NA; J: TRBJ1-5; V: TRBV6-1; D: NA; DNA: TGTGCCAGCAGTGTACTGGACAGTCCCGGGCAGCCCCAGCATTTT; CDR3: CASSVLDSPGQPQHF
size: NA; J: TRBJ2-5; V: TRBV2; D: NA; DNA: TGTGCCAGCATCCTGGGGGGTTCCGCTTACCAAGAGACCCAGTACTTC; CDR3: CASILGGSAYQETQYF
size: NA; J: TRBJ2-6; V: TRBV5-4; D: NA; DNA: TGTGCCAGCAGCGCCTTACCGGGACGAGGGGGCTCTGGGGCCAACGTCCTGACTTTC; CDR3: CASSALPGRGGSGANVLTF
size: NA; J: TRBJ2-1; V: TRBV7-2; D: TRBD2; DNA: TGTGCCAGCAGAGCCCTAGCGGGAGAGTACAATGAGCAGTTCTTC; CDR3: CASRALAGEYNEQFF
size: once; J: TRBJ2-5; V: TRBV9; D: NA; DNA: TGTGCCAGCAGCGTATACGGGGTGTACCAAGAGACCCAGTACTTC; CDR3: CASSVYGVYQETQYF
size: NA; J: TRBJ2-6; V: TRBV19; D: TRBD1; DNA: TGTGCCAGTAGAGGGGGCTACTCTGGGGCCAACGTCCTGACTTTC; CDR3: CASRGGYSGANVLTF
size: NA; J: TRBJ2-4; V: TRBV30; D: TRBD1; DNA: TGTGCCTGGAGAGGGACAGGGGGCAAAAACATTCAGTACTTC; CDR3: CAWRGTGGKNIQYF
size: NA; J: TRBJ1-2; V: TRBV2; D: TRBD1; DNA: TGTGCCAGCAGTGAAGCACAGGGGACGGCCGGCTACACCTTC; CDR3: CASSEAQGTAGYTF
size: NA; J: TRBJ2-7; V: TRBV13; D: TRBD2; DNA: TGTGCCAGCGCCGGGAGGGGACGGAGCTACGAGCAGTACTTC; CDR3: CASAGRGRSYEQYF
size: NA; J: TRBJ2-5; V: TRBV2; D: TRBD1; DNA: TGTGCCAGCAGTGCGACAGGGGAGTGTCAAGAGACCCAGTACTTC; CDR3: CASSATGECQETQYF
size: NA; J: TRBJ2-5; V: TRBV13; D: NA; DNA: TGTGCCAGCAGCTCTAGGAAAGAGACCCAGTACTTC; CDR3: CASSSRKETQYF
size: NA; J: TRBJ2-3; V: TRBV7-3; D: TRBD2; DNA: TGTGCCAGCAGCTTAATGCTAGCGGAGGGAGATACGCAGTATTTT; CDR3: CASSLMLAEGDTQYF
size: few; J: TRBJ2-3; V: TRBV6-4; D: NA; DNA: TGTGCCAGCAGTGACTCGGCGCGGGGTAGCACAGATACGCAGTATTTT; CDR3: CASSDSARGSTDTQYF
size: few; J: TRBJ1-5; V: TRBV7-9; D: NA; DNA: TGTGCCAGCAGCCCCCCAGGGTTTAATCAGCCCCAGCATTTT; CDR3: CASSPPGFNQPQHF
size: NA; J: TRBJ2-5; V: TRBV29-1; D: TRBD1; DNA: TGCAGCGTTGCGAGACAGGGGCGGGAGACCCAGTACTTC; CDR3: CSVARQGRETQYF
size: NA; J: TRBJ1-4; V: TRBV7-2; D: NA; DNA: TGTGCCAGCAGCGCAACCCACTGGAGGAGGCGCGAAAAACTGTTTTTT; CDR3: CASSATHWRRREKLFF
size: NA; J: TRBJ1-5; V: TRBV21-1; D: NA; DNA: TGTGCCAGCAGCAAAGGCGGCTGGACAGGCCAAAATCAGCCCCAGCATTTT; CDR3: CASSKGGWTGQNQPQHF
size: NA; J: TRBJ1-1; V: TRBV30; D: NA; DNA: TGTGCCTGGGAAGTTCTACTTTTGAACACTGAAGCTTTCTTT; CDR3: CAWEVLLLNTEAFF
size: NA; J: TRBJ2-3; V: TRBV29-1; D: NA; DNA: TGCAGCGTGGCACCAGGGGGCACAGATACGCAGTATTTT; CDR3: CSVAPGGTDTQYF
size: NA; J: TRBJ2-5; V: TRBV18; D: NA; DNA: TGTGCCAGCTTTGAGGGGGTTCAAGAGACCCAGTACTTC; CDR3: CASFEGVQETQYF